What follows are 17 T cell receptor beta chains derived from one specimen sequenced in a study of blood T cell repertoires in COVID-19. Generated by immunoSEQ multiplex PCR, the TCRdb table keeps only in-frame clones and is missing some. The table lists over 200,000 clones, about 86% of them singletons, with about 4% in the top ten. The source material was PBMCs or T cells enriched from blood (not recorded which). These receptors originate from a woman in her 30s who had been exposed to COVID-19.

The chain is built from TRBV27 and TRBJ2-7, with D perhaps TRBD2 (6 bases). Germline V gene data show CDR1 as MNHEY and CDR2 as SMNVEV (reference sequence). The V end lost 8 bases, the J end lost 1 base, and 12 bases lay between the germline ends. This CDR3 spans 13 amino acids. The CDR3 DNA reads as TGTGCCAGCGGGAGGCGGCAGTCCTACGAGCAGTACTTC. Protein product: CASGRRQSYEQYF.

The rearrangement links TRBV30 to TRBJ1-1; 9 bases agree with TRBD1. CDR3 length: 15 residues. Germline lookup yields CDR1 GTSNPN and CDR2 SVGIG (reference sequence). Unmatched junction bases numbered 8, after V lost 0 bases and J lost 6 bases. The chain's CDR3 is CAWSVVGTGTPEAFF. The CDR3 DNA is TGTGCCTGGAGTGTGGTAGGGACAGGGACCCCTGAAGCTTTCTTT.

CDR3 in amino acids: CASSEFGYGYTF. CDR3 sequence (DNA): TGTGCCAGCAGTGAGTTCGGCTATGGCTACACCTTC. The chain combines TRBV2 with TRBJ1-2; unclear D gene. This CDR3 contains 12 residues. Germline-derived CDR1 and CDR2 are SNHLY and FYNNEI. The V gene lost 3 bases and the J gene lost 4 bases, with 6 bases spanning the gap.

This clone has only a few counts. The gene calls are TRBV5-5 and TRBJ1-5; 8 bases are a match to TRBD1. The CDR3 is 16 amino acids. Germline CDR1 and CDR2: SGHKS and YYEKEE (reference sequence). With 0 bases clipped from V and 1 base from J, the junction kept 3 bases outside the gene matches. The DNA for the CDR3 is TGTGCCAGCAGCTTGGGGACAGGGTTGAGCAATCAGCCCCAGCATTTT. It yields the protein CASSLGTGLSNQPQHF.

This clone has a handful of counts. V is TRBV19 and J is TRBJ2-5, with D possibly being TRBD1 (5 bases). Germline assignment: CDR1 LNHDA and CDR2 SQIVND (reference sequence). The V gene lost 3 bases and the J gene lost 2 bases, with 16 bases spanning the gap. The CDR3 has 16 amino acids. CDR3 sequence reads: CASSISRNKGQETQYF. The CDR3 DNA reads as TGTGCCAGTAGTATTAGCAGGAATAAGGGGCAAGAGACCCAGTACTTC.

V and J are TRBV6-2 or TRBV6-3 and TRBJ2-7; D is perhaps TRBD2 (6 bases). V was cut by 4 bases and J by 1 base, with 11 bases left in between. The CDR3 length is 14 residues. The germline V gene has CDR1 MNHEY and CDR2 SVGEGT. CDR3 nucleotides: TGTGCCAGCAGTTTACACGGGGGTTCCTACGAGCAGTACTTC. Its protein product is CASSLHGGSYEQYF.

V and J are TRBV24-1 and TRBJ2-2, with TRBD1 matching over 7 bases. This CDR3 region has 15 residues. V gave up 7 bases and J gave up 2 bases; unmatched junction bases: 6. The germline V gene has CDR1 KGHDR and CDR2 SFDVKD. The CDR3 loop is CATRKGAGNTGELFF. The CDR3 DNA sequence: TGTGCCACCAGAAAGGGGGCCGGAAACACCGGGGAGCTGTTTTTT.

CDR3 nucleotide sequence: TGTGCCAGCTCGCTAGCGGGAACCTACAATGAGCAGTTCTTC. As protein: CASSLAGTYNEQFF. This sequence joins TRBV3-1 (or the pseudogene TRBV3-2) and TRBJ2-1; 9 bases match TRBD2. Germline assignment: CDR1 LGHDT and CDR2 YNNKEL (reference sequence). V was pared by 8 bases and J by 2 bases, with 4 bases of the junction left unmatched. The CDR3 has 14 residues.

The chain joins TRBV19 to TRBJ1-2; 11 bases match TRBD1. Germline V lookup: CDR1 LNHDA, CDR2 SQIVND (reference sequence). V trimming: 7 bases; J trimming: 8 bases; junction bases outside the gene matches: 6. The CDR3 length is 13 residues. CDR3 nucleotide sequence: TGTGCCAGTACCGGGGGACAGGGGGTAGGCTACACCTTC. It codes for CASTGGQGVGYTF. Full variable domain (remainder filled in from reference TRBV19 and TRBJ1-2): DGGITQSPKYLFRKEGQNVTLSCEQNLNHDAMYWYRQDPGQGLRLIYYSQIVNDFQKGDIAEGYSVSREKKESFPLTVTSAQKNPTAFYLCASTGGQGVGYTFGSGTRLTVV.

This clone was detected once. A single base separates this from a much larger clone, so it may be a read error. In the same sample, other DNA sequences code for this CDR3. The chain combines TRBV2 with TRBJ2-1; 9 bases fit TRBD2. CDR3 size: 16 residues. V was pared by 1 base and J by 10 bases, with 11 bases of the junction left unmatched. Germline V gives CDR1 SNHLY, CDR2 FYNNEI. The CDR3 DNA follows: TGTGCCAGCAGTGAAGAGATCGCGGGGGGGCCGGGGGAGCAGTTCTTC. Protein product: CASSEEIAGGPGEQFF.

The rearrangement links TRBV6-2 or TRBV6-3 to TRBJ2-7, with D unresolved. The CDR3 loop spans 15 amino acids. CDR1 is MNHEY and CDR2 is SVGEGT in the germline V gene. The V and J ends lost 0 bases and 2 bases respectively, with 11 bases between them. The CDR3 DNA reads as TGTGCCAGCAGTTACTCGGGCGCGTTTACCTACGAGCAGTACTTC. Amino acid sequence: CASSYSGAFTYEQYF.

This chain joins TRBV19 and TRBJ2-7; D remains unclear. The germline CDR1 and CDR2 sequences are LNHDA and SQIVND (reference sequence). Trimming left V 5 bases short and J 2 bases short, with 7 bases between. The CDR3 is 12 amino acids. The CDR3 protein is CASSGAPYEQYF. As DNA, the CDR3 is TGTGCCAGTAGTGGAGCTCCCTACGAGCAGTACTTC.

The chain couples TRBV19 to TRBJ2-2; 14 positions match TRBD2. J lost 7 bases, V lost 4 bases, and 8 bases had no gene match. The CDR3 totals 17 residues. Per germline, CDR1 LNHDA and CDR2 SQIVND (reference sequence). The CDR3 nucleotides are TGTGCCAGTAGTAAGACTAGCGGGGGGGCCAATGTCGGGGAGCTGTTTTTT. Translated, it gives CASSKTSGGANVGELFF.

The chain is built from TRBV2 and TRBJ1-1; no firm D call. Germline V gene lookup returns CDR1 SNHLY and CDR2 FYNNEI. Trimming took 8 bases from V and 2 from J, leaving 6 bases between them. CDR3 length: 11 residues. This CDR3 is CASDSNTEAFF. The CDR3 nucleotides read TGTGCCAGCGACTCCAACACTGAAGCTTTCTTT.

This clone was counted between two and nine times. The gene calls are TRBV2 and TRBJ1-1; D may be TRBD1 (6 bases). The CDR3 sequence is 14 residues long. Germline CDR1 is SNHLY and CDR2 is FYNNEI. The V end lost 6 bases, the J end lost 5 bases, and 16 bases lay between the germline ends. This chain's CDR3 is CASSIQGLGTEAFF. DNA of the CDR3: TGTGCCAGCAGCATCCAGGGGTTGGGGACTGAAGCTTTCTTT.

This clone was recorded once. The chain employs TRBV25-1 and TRBJ1-4; D is undetermined. V was shortened by 6 bases and J by 6 bases, with 8 bases between the two germline ends. Germline V gives CDR1 MGHDK, CDR2 SYGVNS. The CDR3 has 12 residues. CDR3 sequence reads: CASSALDEKLFF. CDR3 in DNA: TGTGCCAGCAGCGCCTTAGATGAAAAACTGTTTTTT.

This clone has a single count. This chain uses TRBV24-1 with TRBJ1-1; 8 bases fit TRBD1. Germline CDR1 is KGHDR and CDR2 is SFDVKD. The CDR3 runs to 14 residues. V shed 4 bases, J shed 10 bases, and the junction held 10 bases outside the gene matches. DNA of the CDR3: TGTGCCACCAGTGAAACAGGGGGGGAGTTTGGAGCTTTCTTT. Its protein product is CATSETGGEFGAFF.